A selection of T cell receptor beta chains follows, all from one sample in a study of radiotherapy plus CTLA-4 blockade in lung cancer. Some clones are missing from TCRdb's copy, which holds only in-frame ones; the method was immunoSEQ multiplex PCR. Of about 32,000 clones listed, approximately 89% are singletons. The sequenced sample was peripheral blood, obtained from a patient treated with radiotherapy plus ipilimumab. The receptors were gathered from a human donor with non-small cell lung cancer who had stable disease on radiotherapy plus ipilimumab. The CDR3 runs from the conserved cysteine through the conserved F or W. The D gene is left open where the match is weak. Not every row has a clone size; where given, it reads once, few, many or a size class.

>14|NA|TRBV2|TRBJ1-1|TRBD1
TGTGCCAGCAGTGGAAACAGGGGGAGGGGCGAAGCTTTCTTT
CASSGNRGRGEAFF
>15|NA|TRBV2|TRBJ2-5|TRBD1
TGTGCCAGCAGTGAAATGACAGGGGGCCCGGAGACCCAGTACTTC
CASSEMTGGPETQYF
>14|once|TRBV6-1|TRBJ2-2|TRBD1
TGTGCCAGCAAGGGACAGGTCATGGCCGGGGAGCTGTTTTTT
CASKGQVMAGELFF
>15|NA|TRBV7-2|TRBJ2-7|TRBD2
TGTGCCAGCAGCTTGGTGAGCGGGAGTGGAAACGAGCAGTACTTC
CASSLVSGSGNEQYF
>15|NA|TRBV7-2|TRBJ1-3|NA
TGTGCCAGCAGCTTAGGGCGAGGGGGTGGAAACACCATATATTTT
CASSLGRGGGNTIYF
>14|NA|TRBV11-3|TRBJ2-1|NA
TGTGCCAGCAGCTTACATAGAGGTTCCAATGAGCAGTTCTTC
CASSLHRGSNEQFF
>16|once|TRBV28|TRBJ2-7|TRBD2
TGTGCCAGCAGTTTACCAACTAGCGGGAGTACCTACGAGCAGTACTTC
CASSLPTSGSTYEQYF
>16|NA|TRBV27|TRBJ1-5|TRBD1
TGTGCCAGCAGTGACAGGACAGGGGGCCCTAATCAGCCCCAGCATTTT
CASSDRTGGPNQPQHF
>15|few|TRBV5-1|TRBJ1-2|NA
TGCGCCAGCAGCTTGGGGGGAGGGGAGGTCGTCGGCTACACCTTC
CASSLGGGEVVGYTF
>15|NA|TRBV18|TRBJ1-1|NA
TGTGCCAGCTCACAAAACCGCGGGGTGAACACTGAAGCTTTCTTT
CASSQNRGVNTEAFF
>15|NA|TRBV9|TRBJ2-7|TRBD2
TGTGCCAGCAGCGTAGGGACTAGGGGAACCTACGAGCAGTACTTC
CASSVGTRGTYEQYF
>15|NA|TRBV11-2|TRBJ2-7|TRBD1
TGTGCCAGCAGCCCAATTAACAGACAGGGGAACGAGCAGTACTTC
CASSPINRQGNEQYF
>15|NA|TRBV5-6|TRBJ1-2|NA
TGTGCCAGCAGCCCTCCGGGACTCGGGGAGTATGGCTACACCTTC
CASSPPGLGEYGYTF
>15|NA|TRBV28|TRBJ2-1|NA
TGTGCCAGCAGTTTAGTAGCGGAAGGCTACAATGAGCAGTTCTTC
CASSLVAEGYNEQFF
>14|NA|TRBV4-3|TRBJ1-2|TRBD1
TGCGCCAGCAGCGCGAGGACAGGGGGCGACGGCTACACCTTC
CASSARTGGDGYTF
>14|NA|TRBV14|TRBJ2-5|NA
TGTGCCAGCAGCCAAGCGCTAGCCGGGGGGACCCAGTACTTC
CASSQALAGGTQYF
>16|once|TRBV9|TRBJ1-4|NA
TGTGCCAGCAGCGTAGCCTCAGGCTCAACTAATGAAAAACTGTTTTTT
CASSVASGSTNEKLFF
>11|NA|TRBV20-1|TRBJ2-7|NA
TGCAGTGCTACCGAAGGGGACGAGCAGTACTTC
CSATEGDEQYF
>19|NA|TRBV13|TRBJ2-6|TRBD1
TGTGCCAGCAGTCCAGGCCGGGGCAGGGGGCATGATGGGGCCAACGTCCTGACTTTC
CASSPGRGRGHDGANVLTF
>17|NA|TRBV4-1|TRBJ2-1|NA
TGCGCCAGCAGCCAAGATACGTTGGGGCAACACCACAATGAGCAGTTCTTC
CASSQDTLGQHHNEQFF
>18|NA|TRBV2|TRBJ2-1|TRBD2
TGTGCCAGCAGCCTCGGGGTAGCGGGAGGCCCCTCCTACAATGAGCAGTTCTTC
CASSLGVAGGPSYNEQFF
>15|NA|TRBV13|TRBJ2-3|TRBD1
TGTGCCAGCAGCTTGGGACAGGGAAGCACAGATACGCAGTATTTT
CASSLGQGSTDTQYF
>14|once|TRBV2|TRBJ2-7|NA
TGTGCCAGCAGTGAAGGCAACAGGGCACAGGAGCAGTACTTC
CASSEGNRAQEQYF
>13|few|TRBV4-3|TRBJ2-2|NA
TGCGCCAGCAGCTTACAGGGAACCGGGGAGCTGTTTTTT
CASSLQGTGELFF
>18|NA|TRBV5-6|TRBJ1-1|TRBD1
TGTGCCAGCAGCTTGGGGCCAGGGGGATTGGGTGTGAACACTGAAGCTTTCTTT
CASSLGPGGLGVNTEAFF
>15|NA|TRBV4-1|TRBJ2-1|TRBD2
TGCGCCAGCAGCCAAGGAGCGGGATCCTACAATGAGCAGTTCTTC
CASSQGAGSYNEQFF
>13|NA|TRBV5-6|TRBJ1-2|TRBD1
TGTGCCAGCAGCGCGCAGGGACAGGGACTCAACACCTTC
CASSAQGQGLNTF
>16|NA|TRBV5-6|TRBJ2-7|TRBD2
TGTGCCAGCAGCTTAATCTCAACTAGCGGATCCTACGAGCAGTACTTC
CASSLISTSGSYEQYF
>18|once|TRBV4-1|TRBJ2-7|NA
TGCGCCAGCAGCCAAGGATTATTGCGTCGGGAGATATCCCACGAGCAGTACTTC
CASSQGLLRREISHEQYF
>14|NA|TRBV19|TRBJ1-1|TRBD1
TGTGCCAGTAGTCTCCGGACAGGGCGAACTGAAGCTTTCTTT
CASSLRTGRTEAFF
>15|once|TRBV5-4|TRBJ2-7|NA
TGTGCCAGCAGCTTGGGGGCAGGGGCACTCTACGAGCAGTACTTC
CASSLGAGALYEQYF
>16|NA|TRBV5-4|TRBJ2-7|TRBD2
TGTGCCAGCAGCTTGGCCCCTAGCGGGGGAACCTACGAGCAGTACTTC
CASSLAPSGGTYEQYF
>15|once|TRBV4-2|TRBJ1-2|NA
TGTGCCAGCAGCCAAGATCTAACAGGATACTATGGCTACACCTTC
CASSQDLTGYYGYTF
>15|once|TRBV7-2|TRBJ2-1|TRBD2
TGTGCCAGCAACTTATTAGGACTAGCAGCCAATGAGCAGTTCTTC
CASNLLGLAANEQFF
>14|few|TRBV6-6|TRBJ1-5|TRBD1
TGTGCCAGCAGCCGGACAGGTAGCAATCAGCCCCAGCATTTT
CASSRTGSNQPQHF
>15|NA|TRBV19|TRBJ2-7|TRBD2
TGTGCCAGTAGGACCGGGACTAGCGGCTACTTCGAGCAGTACTTC
CASRTGTSGYFEQYF
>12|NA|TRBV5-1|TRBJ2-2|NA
TGCGCCAGCACTCAGGAAACCGGGGAGCTGTTTTTT
CASTQETGELFF
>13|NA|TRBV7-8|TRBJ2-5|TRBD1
TGTGCCAGCAGCTTGGACAGGGGGAGGGAGCAGTACTTC
CASSLDRGREQYF
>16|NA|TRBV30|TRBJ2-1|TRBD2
TGTGCCTGGAGATCCATCCGCGGGAGGAACAACAATGAGCAGTTCTTC
CAWRSIRGRNNNEQFF
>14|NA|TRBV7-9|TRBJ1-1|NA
TGTGCCAGCAGCCCCCAGGGTGTGGCCACTGAAGCTTTCTTT
CASSPQGVATEAFF
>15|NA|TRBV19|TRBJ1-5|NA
TGTGCCAGTAGGATGGGGCAGCTAAGCAATCAGCCCCAGCATTTT
CASRMGQLSNQPQHF